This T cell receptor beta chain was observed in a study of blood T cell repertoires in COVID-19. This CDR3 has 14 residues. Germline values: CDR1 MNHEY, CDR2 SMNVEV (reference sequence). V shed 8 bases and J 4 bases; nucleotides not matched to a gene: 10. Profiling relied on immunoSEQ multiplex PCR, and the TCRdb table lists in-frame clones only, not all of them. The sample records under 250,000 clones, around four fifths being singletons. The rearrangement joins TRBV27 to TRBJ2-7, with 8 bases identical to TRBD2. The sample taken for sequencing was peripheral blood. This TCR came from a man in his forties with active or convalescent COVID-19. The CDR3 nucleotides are TGTGCCAGCTCTGCTCGGGGCGGGGGGTACGAGCAGTACTTC. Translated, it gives CASSARGGGYEQYF.